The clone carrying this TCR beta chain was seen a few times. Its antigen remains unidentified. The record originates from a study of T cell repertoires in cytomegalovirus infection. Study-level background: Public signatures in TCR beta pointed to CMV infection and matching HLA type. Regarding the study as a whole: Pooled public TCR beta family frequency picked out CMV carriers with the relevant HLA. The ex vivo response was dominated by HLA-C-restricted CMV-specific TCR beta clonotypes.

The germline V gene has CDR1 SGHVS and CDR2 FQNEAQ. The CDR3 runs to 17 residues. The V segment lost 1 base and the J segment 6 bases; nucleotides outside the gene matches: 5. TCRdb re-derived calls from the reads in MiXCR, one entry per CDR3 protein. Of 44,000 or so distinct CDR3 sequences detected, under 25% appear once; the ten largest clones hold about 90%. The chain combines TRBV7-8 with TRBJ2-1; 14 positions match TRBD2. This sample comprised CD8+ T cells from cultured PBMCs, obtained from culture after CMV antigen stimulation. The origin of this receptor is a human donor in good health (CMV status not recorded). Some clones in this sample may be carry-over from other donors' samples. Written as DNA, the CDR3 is TGTGCCAGCAGCTTAGGGACTAGCGGGAGGTACCTCAATGAGCAGTTCTTC. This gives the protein CASSLGTSGRYLNEQFF.